The present T cell receptor (beta chain) was sequenced within a study of control samples from healthy donors and cancer patients. Measured with immunoSEQ multiplex PCR; TCRdb has only the in-frame clones, and not every one. The sample has about 120,000 clones; 93% are singletons. Germline V CDR1 and CDR2: MGHDK, SYGVNS. The V segment lost 4 bases and the J segment 8 bases; nucleotides outside the gene matches: 8. CDR3 length: 14 amino acids. The rearrangement joins TRBV25-1 to TRBJ1-2; TRBD1 agrees at 9 bases. Sequencing was carried out using blood. The source is a man aged 30 to 45 in good health. CDR3 region: CASSGTGGAGGYTF. The CDR3 DNA sequence: TGTGCCAGCAGTGGTACAGGGGGCGCAGGGGGCTACACCTTC.